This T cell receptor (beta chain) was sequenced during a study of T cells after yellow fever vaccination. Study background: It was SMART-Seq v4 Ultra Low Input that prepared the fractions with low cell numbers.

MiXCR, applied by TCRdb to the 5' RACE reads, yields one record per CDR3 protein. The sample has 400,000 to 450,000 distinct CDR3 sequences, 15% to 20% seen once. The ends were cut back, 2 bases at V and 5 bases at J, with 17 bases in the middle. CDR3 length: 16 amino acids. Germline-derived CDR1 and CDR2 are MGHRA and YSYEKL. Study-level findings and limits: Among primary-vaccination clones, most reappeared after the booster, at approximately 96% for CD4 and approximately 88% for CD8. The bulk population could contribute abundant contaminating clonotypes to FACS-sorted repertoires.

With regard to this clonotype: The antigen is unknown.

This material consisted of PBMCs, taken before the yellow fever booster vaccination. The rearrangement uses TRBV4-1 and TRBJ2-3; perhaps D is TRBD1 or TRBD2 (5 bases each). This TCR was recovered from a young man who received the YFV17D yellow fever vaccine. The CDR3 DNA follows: TGCGCCAGCAGCCAACTCGTAAGGGGAGTTTTAGATACGCAGTATTTT. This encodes CASSQLVRGVLDTQYF.